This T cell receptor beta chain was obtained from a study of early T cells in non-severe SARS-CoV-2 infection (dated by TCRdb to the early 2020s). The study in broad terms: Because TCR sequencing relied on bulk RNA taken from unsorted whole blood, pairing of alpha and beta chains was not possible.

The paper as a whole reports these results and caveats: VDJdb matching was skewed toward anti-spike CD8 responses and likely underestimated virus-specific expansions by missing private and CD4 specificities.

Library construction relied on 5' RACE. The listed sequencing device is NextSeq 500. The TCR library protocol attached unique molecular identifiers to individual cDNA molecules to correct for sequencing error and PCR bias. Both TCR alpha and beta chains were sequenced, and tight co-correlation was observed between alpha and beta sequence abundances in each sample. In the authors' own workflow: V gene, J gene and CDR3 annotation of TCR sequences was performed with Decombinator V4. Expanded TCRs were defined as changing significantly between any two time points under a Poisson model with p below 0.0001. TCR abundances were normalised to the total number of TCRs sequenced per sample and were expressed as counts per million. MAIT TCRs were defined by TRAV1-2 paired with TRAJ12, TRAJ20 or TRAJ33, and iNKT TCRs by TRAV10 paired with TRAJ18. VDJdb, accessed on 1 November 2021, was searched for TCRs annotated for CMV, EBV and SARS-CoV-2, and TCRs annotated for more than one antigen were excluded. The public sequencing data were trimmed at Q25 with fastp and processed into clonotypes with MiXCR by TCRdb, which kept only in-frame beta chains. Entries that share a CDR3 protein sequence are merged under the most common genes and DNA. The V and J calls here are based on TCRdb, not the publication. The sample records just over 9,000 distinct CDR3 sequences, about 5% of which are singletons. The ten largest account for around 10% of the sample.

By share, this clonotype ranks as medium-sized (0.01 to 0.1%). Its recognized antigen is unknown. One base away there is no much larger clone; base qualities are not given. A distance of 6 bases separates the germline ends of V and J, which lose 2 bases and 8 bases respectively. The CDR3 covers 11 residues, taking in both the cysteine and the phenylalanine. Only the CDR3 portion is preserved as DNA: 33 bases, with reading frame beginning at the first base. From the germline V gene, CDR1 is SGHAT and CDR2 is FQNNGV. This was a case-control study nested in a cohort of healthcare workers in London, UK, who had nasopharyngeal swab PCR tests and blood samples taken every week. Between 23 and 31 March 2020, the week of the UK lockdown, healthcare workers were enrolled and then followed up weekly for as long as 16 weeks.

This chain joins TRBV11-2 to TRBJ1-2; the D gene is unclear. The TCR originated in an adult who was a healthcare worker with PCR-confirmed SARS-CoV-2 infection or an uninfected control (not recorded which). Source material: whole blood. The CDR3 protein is CASSLWGGYTF. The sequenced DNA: TGTGCCAGCAGCTTATGGGGAGGCTACACCTTC.